This T cell receptor (beta chain) was captured in a study of blood T cell repertoires in COVID-19. The authors' processing: Amplification of reference gene primers was used by the study to estimate nucleated cell counts. Generated by immunoSEQ multiplex PCR, the TCRdb table keeps only in-frame clones and is missing some. That table supplies the V and J calls and clone size; D and trimming were determined from the DNA. Found here are roughly 73,000 clones, roughly 90% of them singletons; the top ten hold around 1.6%. This CDR3 has 16 amino acids. Trimming cost V 7 bases and J 6 bases; bases outside gene matches: 12. Per the germline V gene, CDR1 is WNHNN and CDR2 is SYGVQD (reference sequence).

Sequencing was carried out using peripheral blood. V gene TRBV10-1 combines with J gene TRBJ2-1, with 10 bases that match TRBD2. The clonotype comes from a man between 45 and 60 years old with acute or convalescent COVID-19. The CDR3 protein is CASTVIALAGPNEQFF. As DNA, the CDR3 is TGCGCCAGCACCGTAATAGCACTAGCGGGGCCCAATGAGCAGTTCTTC.